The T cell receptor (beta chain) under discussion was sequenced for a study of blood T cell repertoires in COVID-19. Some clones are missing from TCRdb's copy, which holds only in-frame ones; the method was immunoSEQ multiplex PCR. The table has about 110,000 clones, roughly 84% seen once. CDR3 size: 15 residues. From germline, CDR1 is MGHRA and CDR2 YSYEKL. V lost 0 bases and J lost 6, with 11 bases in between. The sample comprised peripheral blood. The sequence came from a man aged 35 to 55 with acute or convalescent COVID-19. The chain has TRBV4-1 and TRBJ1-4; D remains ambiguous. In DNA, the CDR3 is TGCGCCAGCAGCCAAGAGGCGGGGAGGGATGAAAAACTGTTTTTT. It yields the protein CASSQEAGRDEKLFF.